This TCR beta chain was sequenced in a study of blood T cell repertoires in COVID-19. The overall study: In each case, the material was cDNA or gDNA derived from T cells, B-cell-depleted T cells, or PBMCs.

Germline V CDR1 and CDR2: SGHRS, YFSETQ. The junction had 10 bases not matched to a gene; V was cut back by 4 bases and J by 6 bases. The CDR3 covers 17 residues. Sequencing was performed with immunoSEQ multiplex PCR; in TCRdb, only in-frame clones are kept and a portion is missing. Here the sample spans some 340,000 clones, 70% to 90% being singletons. Individuals aged about 18 to 100 years were recruited from fewer than 25 US areas. This sequence originates from a woman under 40 who had recovered from COVID-19. V gene TRBV5-1 combines with J gene TRBJ2-2; 12 nucleotides align to TRBD2. The specimen was PBMCs or T cells enriched from blood (not recorded which). As DNA, the CDR3 is TGCGCCAGCAGCCCCCGGACTAGCGGGGTAGGGTCCGGGGAGCTGTTTTTT. Residues: CASSPRTSGVGSGELFF.